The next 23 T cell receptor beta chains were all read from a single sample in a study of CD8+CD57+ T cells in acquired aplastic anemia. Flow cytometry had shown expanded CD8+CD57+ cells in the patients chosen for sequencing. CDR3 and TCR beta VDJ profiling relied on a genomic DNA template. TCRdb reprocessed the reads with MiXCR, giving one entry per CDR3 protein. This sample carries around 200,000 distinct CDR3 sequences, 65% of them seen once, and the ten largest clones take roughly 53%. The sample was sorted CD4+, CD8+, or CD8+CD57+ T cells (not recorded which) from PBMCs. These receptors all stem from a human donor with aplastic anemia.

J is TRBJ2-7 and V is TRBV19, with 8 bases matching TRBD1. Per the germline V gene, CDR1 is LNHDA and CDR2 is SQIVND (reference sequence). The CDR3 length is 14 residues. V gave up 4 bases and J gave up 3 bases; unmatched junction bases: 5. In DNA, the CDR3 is TGTGCCAGTAGTACCCGGGACAGGTACTACGAGCAGTACTTC. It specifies CASSTRDRYYEQYF.

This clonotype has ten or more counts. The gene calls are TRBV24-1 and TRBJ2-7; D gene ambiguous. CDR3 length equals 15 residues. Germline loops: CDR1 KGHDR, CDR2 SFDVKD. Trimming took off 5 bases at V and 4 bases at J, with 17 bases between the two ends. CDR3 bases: TGTGCCACCAGTGGCGATGTCAGGCGACGATACGAGCAGTACTTC. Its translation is CATSGDVRRRYEQYF.

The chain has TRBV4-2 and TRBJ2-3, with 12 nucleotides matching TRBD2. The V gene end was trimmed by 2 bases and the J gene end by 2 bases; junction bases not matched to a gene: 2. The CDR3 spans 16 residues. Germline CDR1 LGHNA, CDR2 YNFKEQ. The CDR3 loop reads CASSQLAGGHTDTQYF. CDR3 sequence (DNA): TGTGCCAGCAGCCAACTAGCGGGGGGGCACACAGATACGCAGTATTTT.

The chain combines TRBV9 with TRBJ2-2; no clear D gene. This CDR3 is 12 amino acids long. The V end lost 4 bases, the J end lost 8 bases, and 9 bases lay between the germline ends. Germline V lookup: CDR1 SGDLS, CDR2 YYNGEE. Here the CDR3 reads CASSPGPGELFF. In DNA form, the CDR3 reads TGTGCCAGCAGCCCTGGACCTGGGGAGCTGTTTTTT.

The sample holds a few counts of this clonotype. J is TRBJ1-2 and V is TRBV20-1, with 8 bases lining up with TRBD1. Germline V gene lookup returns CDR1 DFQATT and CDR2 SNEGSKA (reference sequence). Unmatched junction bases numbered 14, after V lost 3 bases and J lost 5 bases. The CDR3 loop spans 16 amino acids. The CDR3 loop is CSARLSSQGANYGYTF. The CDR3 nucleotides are TGCAGTGCTAGGTTATCGTCGCAGGGGGCGAATTATGGCTACACCTTC.

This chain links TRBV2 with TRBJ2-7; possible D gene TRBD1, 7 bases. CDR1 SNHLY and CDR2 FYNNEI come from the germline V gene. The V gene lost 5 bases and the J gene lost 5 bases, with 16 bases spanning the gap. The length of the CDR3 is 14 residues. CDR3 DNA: TGTGCCAGCAGTTACTACAGGGGAGGCAACGAGCAGTACTTC. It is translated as CASSYYRGGNEQYF.

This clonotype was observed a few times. The CDR3 spells CASSLGGDRYSYEQYF. Here the CDR3 DNA reads TGTGCCAGCAGCTTAGGGGGGGACAGGTACTCCTACGAGCAGTACTTC. The chain employs TRBV7-9 and TRBJ2-7, with 8 bases that match TRBD1. CDR1 is SEHNR, CDR2 FQNEAQ, per germline (reference sequence). The CDR3 is 16 residues long. V lost 1 base and J lost 0; bases outside the gene matches: 5.

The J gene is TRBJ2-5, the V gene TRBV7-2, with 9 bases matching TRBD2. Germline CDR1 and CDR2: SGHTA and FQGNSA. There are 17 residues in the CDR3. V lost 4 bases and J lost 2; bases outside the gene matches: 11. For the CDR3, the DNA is TGTGCCAGCAGCTCAGGGTTGACTAGCGGCGCACAAGAGACCCAGTACTTC. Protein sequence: CASSSGLTSGAQETQYF.

In DNA form, the CDR3 reads TGTGCCAGCAGCTTAGGGGTAAGGGCGGTCGGCGGAGCTTTCTTT. It specifies CASSLGVRAVGGAFF. The chain recombines TRBV7-2 with TRBJ1-1, with D unresolved. The V gene's germline CDR1 is SGHTA and CDR2 FQGNSA. Trimming took 1 base from V and 10 from J, leaving 19 bases between them. The CDR3 has 15 residues. Supplemented by reference TRBV7-2 and TRBJ1-1, the full variable domain reads GAGVSQSPSNKVTEKGKDVELRCDPISGHTALYWYRQSLGQGLEFLIYFQGNSAPDKSGLPSDRFSAERTGGSVSTLTIQRTQQEDSAVYLCASSLGVRAVGGAFFGQGTRLTVV.

The CDR3 spells CASSVGGRVAEAFF. Written as DNA, the CDR3 is TGTGCCAGCAGCGTAGGCGGGCGGGTCGCTGAAGCTTTCTTT. The rearrangement links TRBV9 to TRBJ1-1; no reliable D call. Per germline, CDR1 SGDLS and CDR2 YYNGEE. The CDR3 loop spans 14 amino acids. Trimming stripped 0 bases from V and 6 bases from J, with 12 bases between.

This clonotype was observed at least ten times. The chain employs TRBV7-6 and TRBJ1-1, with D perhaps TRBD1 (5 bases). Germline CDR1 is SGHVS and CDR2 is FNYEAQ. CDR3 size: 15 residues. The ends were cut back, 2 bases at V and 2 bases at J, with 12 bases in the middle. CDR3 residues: CASSLFREGNTEAFF. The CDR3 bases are TGTGCCAGCAGCTTATTCAGGGAGGGTAACACTGAAGCTTTCTTT. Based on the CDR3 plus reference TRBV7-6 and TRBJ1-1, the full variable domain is GAGVSQSPRYKVTKRGQDVALRCDPISGHVSLYWYRQALGQGPEFLTYFNYEAQQDKSGLPNDRFSAERPEGSISTLTIQRTEQRDSAMYRCASSLFREGNTEAFFGQGTRLTVV.

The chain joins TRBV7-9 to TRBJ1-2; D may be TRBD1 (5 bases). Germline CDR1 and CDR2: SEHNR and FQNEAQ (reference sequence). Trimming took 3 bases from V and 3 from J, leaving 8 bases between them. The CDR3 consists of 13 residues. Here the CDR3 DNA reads TGTGCCAGCAGCTTTGGGACCGACTATGGCTACACCTTC. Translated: CASSFGTDYGYTF.

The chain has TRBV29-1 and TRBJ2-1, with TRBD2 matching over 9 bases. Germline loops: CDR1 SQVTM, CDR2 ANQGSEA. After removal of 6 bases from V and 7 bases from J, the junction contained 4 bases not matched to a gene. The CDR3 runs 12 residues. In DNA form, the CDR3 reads TGCAGCGTGGCGGGAGGGCAAAATGAGCAGTTCTTC. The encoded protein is CSVAGGQNEQFF.

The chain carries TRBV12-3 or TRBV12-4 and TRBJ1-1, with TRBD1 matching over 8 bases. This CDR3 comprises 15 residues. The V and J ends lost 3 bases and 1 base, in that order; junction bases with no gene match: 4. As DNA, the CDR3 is TGTGCCAGCAGTTTGAGGGGACAGGAGAACACTGAAGCTTTCTTT. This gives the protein CASSLRGQENTEAFF.

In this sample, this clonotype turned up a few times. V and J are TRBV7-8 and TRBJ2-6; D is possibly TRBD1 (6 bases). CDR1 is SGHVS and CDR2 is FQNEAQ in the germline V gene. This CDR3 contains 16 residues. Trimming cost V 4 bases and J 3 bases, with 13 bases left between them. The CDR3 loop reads CASSSPQGGGANVLTF. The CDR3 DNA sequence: TGTGCCAGCAGCTCCCCACAGGGTGGTGGGGCCAACGTCCTGACTTTC.

The CDR3 DNA reads as TGTGCCAGCAGCTTAGGGGGGACTAGCCTTGCCTACGAGCAGTACTTC. Its protein product is CASSLGGTSLAYEQYF. The rearrangement links TRBV7-2 to TRBJ2-7, with 9 bases fitting TRBD2. The CDR3 has 16 amino acids. The germline V gene encodes CDR1 SGHTA and CDR2 FQGNSA. V dropped 1 base and J dropped 2; count of bases not matched to a gene: 6. Full variable domain (rest looked up from reference TRBV7-2 and TRBJ2-7): GAGVSQSPSNKVTEKGKDVELRCDPISGHTALYWYRQSLGQGLEFLIYFQGNSAPDKSGLPSDRFSAERTGGSVSTLTIQRTQQEDSAVYLCASSLGGTSLAYEQYFGPGTRLTVT.

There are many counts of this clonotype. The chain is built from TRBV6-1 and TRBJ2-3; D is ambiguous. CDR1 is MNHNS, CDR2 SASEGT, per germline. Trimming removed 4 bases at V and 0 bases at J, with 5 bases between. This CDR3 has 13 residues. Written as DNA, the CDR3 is TGTGCCAGCAGTGTATTAAGCACAGATACGCAGTATTTT. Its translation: CASSVLSTDTQYF.

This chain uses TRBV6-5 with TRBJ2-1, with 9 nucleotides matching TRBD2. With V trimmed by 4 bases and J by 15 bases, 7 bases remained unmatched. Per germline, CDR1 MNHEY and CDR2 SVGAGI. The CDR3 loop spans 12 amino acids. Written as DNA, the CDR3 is TGTGCCAGCAGTTTACGGCGGGAGGGCCCGTTCTTC. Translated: CASSLRREGPFF.

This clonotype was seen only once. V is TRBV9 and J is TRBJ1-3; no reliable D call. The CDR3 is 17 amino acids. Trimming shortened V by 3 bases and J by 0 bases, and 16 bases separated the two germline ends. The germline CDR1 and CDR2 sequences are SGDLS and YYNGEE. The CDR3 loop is CASSGLAGDLSGNTIYF. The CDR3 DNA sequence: TGTGCCAGCAGCGGCTTGGCGGGCGACCTCTCTGGAAACACCATATATTTT.

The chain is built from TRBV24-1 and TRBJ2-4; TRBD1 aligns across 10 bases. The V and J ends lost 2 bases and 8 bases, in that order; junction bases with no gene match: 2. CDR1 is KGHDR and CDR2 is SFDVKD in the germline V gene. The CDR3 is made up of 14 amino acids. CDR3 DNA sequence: TGTGCCACCAGTGATTGGGACAGGGGTGACATTCAGTACTTC. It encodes CATSDWDRGDIQYF.

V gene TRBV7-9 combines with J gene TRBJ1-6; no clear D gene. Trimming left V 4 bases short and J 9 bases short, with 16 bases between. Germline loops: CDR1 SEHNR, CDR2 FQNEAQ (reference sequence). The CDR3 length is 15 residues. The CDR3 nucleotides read TGTGCCAGCAGCTCGAGTCCCACCCCTTTTTCACCCCTCCACTTT. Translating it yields CASSSSPTPFSPLHF.

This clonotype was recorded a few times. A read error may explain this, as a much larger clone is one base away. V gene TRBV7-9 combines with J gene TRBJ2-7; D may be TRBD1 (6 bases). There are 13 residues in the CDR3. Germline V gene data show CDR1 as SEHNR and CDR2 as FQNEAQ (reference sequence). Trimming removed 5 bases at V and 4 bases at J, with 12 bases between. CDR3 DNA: TGTGCCAGCAGCACCGGGACATCTTACGAGCAGTACTTC. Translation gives CASSTGTSYEQYF.

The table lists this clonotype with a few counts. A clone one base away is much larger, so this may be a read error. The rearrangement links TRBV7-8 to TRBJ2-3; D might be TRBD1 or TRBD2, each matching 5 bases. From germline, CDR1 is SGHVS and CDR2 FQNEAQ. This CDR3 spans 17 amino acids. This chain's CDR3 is CVSSLPTGTDNTDTQYF. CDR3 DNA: TGTGTCAGCAGCTTGCCAACCGGGACGGACAACACAGATACGCAGTATTTT. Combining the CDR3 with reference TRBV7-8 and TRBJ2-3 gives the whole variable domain GAGVSQSPRYKVAKRGQDVALRCDPISGHVSLFWYQQALGQGPEFLTYFQNEAQLDKSGLPSDRFFAERPEGSVSTLKIQRTQQEDSAVYLCVSSLPTGTDNTDTQYFGPGTRLTVL.